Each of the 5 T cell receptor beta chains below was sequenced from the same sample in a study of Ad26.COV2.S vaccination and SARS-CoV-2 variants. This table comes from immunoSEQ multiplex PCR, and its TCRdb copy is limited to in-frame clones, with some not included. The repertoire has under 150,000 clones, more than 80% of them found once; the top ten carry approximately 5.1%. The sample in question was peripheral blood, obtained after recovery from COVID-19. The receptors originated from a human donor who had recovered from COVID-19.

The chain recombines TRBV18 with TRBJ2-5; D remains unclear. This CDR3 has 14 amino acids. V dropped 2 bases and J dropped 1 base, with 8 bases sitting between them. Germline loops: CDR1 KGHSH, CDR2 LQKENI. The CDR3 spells CASSPYGSQETQYF. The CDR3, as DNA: TGTGCCAGCTCACCATACGGCAGCCAAGAGACCCAGTACTTC.

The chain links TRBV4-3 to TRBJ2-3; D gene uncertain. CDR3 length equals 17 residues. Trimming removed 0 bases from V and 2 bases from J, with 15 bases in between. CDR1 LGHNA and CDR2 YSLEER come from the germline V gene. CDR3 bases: TGCGCCAGCAGCCAAGATCGGGCACCGGCGCTCACAGATACGCAGTATTTT. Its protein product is CASSQDRAPALTDTQYF.

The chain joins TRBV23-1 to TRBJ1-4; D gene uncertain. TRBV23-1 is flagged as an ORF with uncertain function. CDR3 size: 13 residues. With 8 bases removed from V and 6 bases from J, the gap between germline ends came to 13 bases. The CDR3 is CASVGPWDEKLFF. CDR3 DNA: TGCGCCAGCGTGGGTCCCTGGGATGAAAAACTGTTTTTT.

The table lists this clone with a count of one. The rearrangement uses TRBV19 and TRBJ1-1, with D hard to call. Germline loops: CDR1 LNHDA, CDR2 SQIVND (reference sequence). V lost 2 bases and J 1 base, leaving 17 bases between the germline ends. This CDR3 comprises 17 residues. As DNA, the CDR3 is TGTGCCAGTAGTATAATACGGCGAGGTACCAAGAACACTGAAGCTTTCTTT. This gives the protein CASSIIRRGTKNTEAFF.

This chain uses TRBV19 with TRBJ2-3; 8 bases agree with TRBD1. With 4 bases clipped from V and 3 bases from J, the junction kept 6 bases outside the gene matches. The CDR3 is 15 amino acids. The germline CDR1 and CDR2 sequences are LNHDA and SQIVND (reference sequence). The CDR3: CASSTGRTGTDTQYF. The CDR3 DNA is TGTGCCAGTAGTACCGGACGGACAGGGACAGATACGCAGTATTTT.